This T cell receptor beta chain is from a study of early T cells in non-severe SARS-CoV-2 infection. This clonotype was seen at least ten times. This CDR3 region has 14 residues. The germline V gene has CDR1 SEHNR and CDR2 FQNEAQ (reference sequence). Trimming removed 2 bases at V and 6 bases at J, with 11 bases between. TCRdb re-called the 5' RACE reads through MiXCR, storing one row per CDR3 protein. The profile shows 70,000 to 95,000 distinct CDR3 sequences, about 16% of them singletons. This chain uses TRBV7-9 with TRBJ2-1; no firm D call. The TCR comes from an adult who was a healthcare worker with PCR-confirmed SARS-CoV-2 infection or an uninfected control (not recorded which). Source material: whole blood. CDR3: CASSLSTSTNEQFF. CDR3 nucleotide sequence: TGTGCCAGCAGCTTATCAACGTCGACCAATGAGCAGTTCTTC.